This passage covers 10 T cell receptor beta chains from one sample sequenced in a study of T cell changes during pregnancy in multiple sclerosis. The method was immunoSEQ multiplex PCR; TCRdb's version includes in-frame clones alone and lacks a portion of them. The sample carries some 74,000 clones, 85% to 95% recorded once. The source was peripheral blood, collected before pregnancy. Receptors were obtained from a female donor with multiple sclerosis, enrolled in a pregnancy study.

CDR3 bases: TGTGCCAGCAGCTCCCAGGCAACTAATGAAAAACTGTTTTTT. It encodes CASSSQATNEKLFF. V is TRBV7-9 and J is TRBJ1-4; D unresolved. The germline V gene has CDR1 SEHNR and CDR2 FQNEAQ (reference sequence). CDR3 length equals 14 residues. Trimming shortened V by 4 bases and J by 0 bases, and 6 bases separated the two germline ends.

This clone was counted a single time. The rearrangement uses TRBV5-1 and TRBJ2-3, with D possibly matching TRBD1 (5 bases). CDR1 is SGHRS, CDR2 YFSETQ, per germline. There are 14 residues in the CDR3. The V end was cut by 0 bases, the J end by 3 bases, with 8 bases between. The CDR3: CASSLVSGTDTQYF. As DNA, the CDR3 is TGCGCCAGCAGCTTGGTTTCAGGGACAGATACGCAGTATTTT.

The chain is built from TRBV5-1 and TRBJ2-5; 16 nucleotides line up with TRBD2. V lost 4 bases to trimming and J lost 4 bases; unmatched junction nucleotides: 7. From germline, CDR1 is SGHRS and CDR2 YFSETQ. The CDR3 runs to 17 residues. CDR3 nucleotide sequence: TGCGCCAGCAGCAGTCCGGGACTAGCGGGAGGGGGAGAGACCCAGTACTTC. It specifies CASSSPGLAGGGETQYF.

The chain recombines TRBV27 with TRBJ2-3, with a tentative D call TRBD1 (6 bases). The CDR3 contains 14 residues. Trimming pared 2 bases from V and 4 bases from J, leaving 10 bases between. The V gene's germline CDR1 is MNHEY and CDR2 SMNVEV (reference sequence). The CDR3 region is CASSLRQGSDTQYF. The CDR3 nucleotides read TGTGCCAGCAGTTTACGGCAGGGGTCAGATACGCAGTATTTT.

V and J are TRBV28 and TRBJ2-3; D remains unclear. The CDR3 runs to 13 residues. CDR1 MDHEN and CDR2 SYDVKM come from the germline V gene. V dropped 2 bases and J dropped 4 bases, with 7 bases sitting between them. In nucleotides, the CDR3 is TGTGCCAGCAGTTTAGACCGGGCAGATACGCAGTATTTT. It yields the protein CASSLDRADTQYF.

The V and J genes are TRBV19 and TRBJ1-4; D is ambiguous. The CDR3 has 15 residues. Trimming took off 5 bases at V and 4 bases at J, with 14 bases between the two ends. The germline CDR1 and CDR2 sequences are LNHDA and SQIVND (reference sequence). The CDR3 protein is CASSSSWSRNEKLFF. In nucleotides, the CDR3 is TGTGCCAGTAGTTCCTCGTGGTCGCGTAATGAAAAACTGTTTTTT.

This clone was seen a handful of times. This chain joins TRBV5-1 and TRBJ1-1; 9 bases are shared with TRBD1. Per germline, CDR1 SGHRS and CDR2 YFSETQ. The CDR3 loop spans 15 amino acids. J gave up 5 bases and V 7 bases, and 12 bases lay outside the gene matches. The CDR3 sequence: CASSGTGKVGTEAFF. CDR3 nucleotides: TGCGCCAGCTCCGGGACAGGGAAGGTTGGTACTGAAGCTTTCTTT.

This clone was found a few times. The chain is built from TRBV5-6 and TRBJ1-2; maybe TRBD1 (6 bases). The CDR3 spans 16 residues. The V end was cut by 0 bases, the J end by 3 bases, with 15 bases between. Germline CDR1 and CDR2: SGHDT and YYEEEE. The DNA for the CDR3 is TGTGCCAGCAGCTTGGCTTCAGGGGTGTACGACTATGGCTACACCTTC. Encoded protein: CASSLASGVYDYGYTF.

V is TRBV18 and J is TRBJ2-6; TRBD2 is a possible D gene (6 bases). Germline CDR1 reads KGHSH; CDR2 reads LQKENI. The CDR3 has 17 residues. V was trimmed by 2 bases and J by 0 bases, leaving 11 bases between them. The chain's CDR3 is CASSPGTGDSGANVLTF. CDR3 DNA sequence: TGTGCCAGCTCACCAGGAACGGGGGACTCTGGGGCCAACGTCCTGACTTTC. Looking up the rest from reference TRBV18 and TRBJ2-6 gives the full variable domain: NAGVMQNPRHLVRRRGQEARLRCSPMKGHSHVYWYRQLPEEGLKFMVYLQKENIIDESGMPKERFSAEFPKEGPSILRIQQVVRGDSAAYFCASSPGTGDSGANVLTFGAGSRLTVL.

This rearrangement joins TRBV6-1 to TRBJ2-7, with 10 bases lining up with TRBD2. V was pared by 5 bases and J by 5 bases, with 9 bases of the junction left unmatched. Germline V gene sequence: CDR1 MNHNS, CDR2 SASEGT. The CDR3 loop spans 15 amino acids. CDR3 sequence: CASSKEREGRDEQYF. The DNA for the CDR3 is TGTGCCAGCAGTAAGGAGCGGGAGGGCCGCGACGAGCAGTACTTC.